Listed here are 5 T cell receptor beta chains from one sample, sequenced in a study of cytomegalovirus exposure and HLA in healthy donors. Use of 60 Vbeta and 13 Jbeta primers characterized the PCR. Sequencing was performed with immunoSEQ multiplex PCR; in TCRdb, only in-frame clones are kept and a portion is missing. The repertoire consists of 150,000 to 200,000 clones, with roughly a tenth occurring once and the leading ten covering approximately 1.3%. The sequenced sample consisted of PBMCs. All receptors derive from a woman aged 25 to 39 in good health and CMV-seropositive.

This clone was seen more than once but under ten times. This chain links TRBV6-4 with TRBJ1-5, with TRBD1 identical over 7 bases. Germline trimming cut 2 bases from V and 4 bases from J; bases unmatched to any gene: 11. Germline loops: CDR1 MRHNA, CDR2 SNTAGT. This CDR3 contains 17 residues. The CDR3 coding sequence is TGTGCCAGCAGTGACCCGACAGGGCTACGTTCAAATCAGCCCCAGCATTTT. Translating gives CASSDPTGLRSNQPQHF.

This clone came up a few times. The chain combines TRBV30 with TRBJ1-5; 9 bases line up with TRBD1. In germline, CDR1 is GTSNPN, CDR2 SVGIG (reference sequence). The CDR3 loop spans 16 amino acids. V lost 4 bases and J lost 2; bases outside the gene matches: 9. Here the CDR3 DNA reads TGTGCCTGGAACAGACAGGGGGGGGATGGCAATCAGCCCCAGCATTTT. It translates to CAWNRQGGDGNQPQHF.

This clone has only a few counts. The J gene is TRBJ2-7, the V gene TRBV2; 9 bases align to TRBD1. The junction had 3 bases not matched to a gene; V was cut back by 6 bases and J by 0 bases. The CDR3 totals 14 residues. Germline-derived CDR1 and CDR2 are SNHLY and FYNNEI. CDR3 residues: CASRGQGGSYEQYF. Here the CDR3 DNA reads TGTGCCAGCAGGGGACAGGGTGGCTCCTACGAGCAGTACTTC.

This chain connects TRBV27 to TRBJ2-1, with D possibly being TRBD1 (5 bases). V lost 3 bases, J lost 10 bases, and 13 bases lay in between. Per the germline V gene, CDR1 is MNHEY and CDR2 is SMNVEV (reference sequence). This CDR3 region has 13 residues. The CDR3 DNA sequence: TGTGCCAGCAGTTTGTTTTCCTCAGGGGAGCAGTTCTTC. This sequence encodes CASSLFSSGEQFF.

This clone was seen a handful of times. The chain's CDR3 is CASSSPTGLYNEQFF. For the CDR3, the DNA is TGTGCCAGCAGCTCCCCGACGGGACTATACAATGAGCAGTTCTTC. V gene TRBV13 combines with J gene TRBJ2-1; TRBD2 aligns across 7 bases. The CDR3 loop spans 15 amino acids. V lost 4 bases to trimming and J lost 4 bases; unmatched junction nucleotides: 7. Germline V CDR1 and CDR2: PRHDT, FYEKMQ (reference sequence).